This is a list of T cell receptor beta chains from one sample in a study of blood T cells in healthy people across ages. Using its own MiXCR run on the 5' RACE reads, TCRdb lists one record per CDR3 protein. The top ten hold 5.5% to 8% of the sample, which has around 1.5 million distinct CDR3 sequences, approximately 59% seen once. Sequenced sample: blood. These receptors all stem from a man aged 18 to 29 in good health. Both conserved end residues are part of each CDR3. The D gene is left open where the match is weak. A clone size is listed for some rows: how often the clone was seen (once, few, many), or a class if it is expanded.

j_gene	v_gene	abundance	d_gene	CDR3aa	CDR3nt
TRBJ2-1	TRBV28	.	TRBD2	CASSMGLAGIYEQFF	TGTGCCAGCAGTATGGGACTAGCGGGAATCTATGAGCAGTTCTTC
TRBJ2-5	TRBV5-1	.	TRBD2	CASSPGLAGFKEETQYF	TGCGCCAGCAGCCCTGGACTAGCGGGGTTTAAGGAAGAGACCCAGTACTTC
TRBJ2-7	TRBV2	.	TRBD1	CASSDLTGFDEQYF	TGTGCCAGCAGTGATTTGACAGGGTTCGACGAGCAGTACTTC
TRBJ2-1	TRBV6-2/TRBV6-3	few	.	CASSYSVQHNEQFF	TGTGCCAGCAGTTACTCAGTTCAACACAATGAGCAGTTCTTC
TRBJ2-1	TRBV20-1	.	TRBD2	CSARPFSGATYNEQFF	TGCAGTGCTAGACCATTTAGCGGGGCGACCTACAATGAGCAGTTCTTC
TRBJ2-7	TRBV7-2	few	.	CASSLWGHEQYF	TGTGCCAGCAGCTTATGGGGCCACGAGCAGTACTTC
TRBJ2-7	TRBV4-1	few	TRBD2	CASSQPGLAGGRFEQYF	TGCGCCAGCAGCCAACCAGGGCTAGCGGGAGGGCGTTTCGAGCAGTACTTC
TRBJ2-1	TRBV11-3	.	.	CASSLGWQARNEQFF	TGTGCCAGCAGCTTAGGTTGGCAGGCTCGTAATGAGCAGTTCTTC
TRBJ2-7	TRBV21-1	.	.	CASSKGRGAPIYEQYF	TGTGCCAGCAGCAAAGGGAGAGGGGCACCGATATACGAGCAGTACTTC
TRBJ2-5	TRBV7-8	.	TRBD2	CASSSTSGGETQYF	TGTGCCAGCAGTTCGACTAGCGGGGGGGAGACCCAGTACTTC
TRBJ2-1	TRBV15	.	TRBD1	CATSNRGYNEQLF	TGTGCCACCTCCAACAGGGGCTACAATGAGCAGTTATTC
TRBJ2-3	TRBV6-5	.	TRBD2	CASSPIAGGPDTQYF	TGTGCCAGCAGCCCCATAGCGGGAGGCCCAGATACGCAGTATTTT
TRBJ2-1	TRBV24-1	.	.	CATSGRDVNNEQFF	TGTGCCACCAGCGGCCGGGACGTTAACAATGAGCAGTTCTTC
TRBJ2-3	TRBV10-3	few	TRBD2	CAIRDVAGLSTDTQYF	TGTGCCATCAGGGATGTAGCGGGATTGAGCACAGATACGCAGTATTTT
TRBJ2-5	TRBV7-6	.	.	CASSFAHSGETQYF	TGTGCCAGCAGCTTTGCTCACTCGGGGGAGACCCAGTACTTC
TRBJ2-1	TRBV12-3/TRBV12-4	few	.	CASIKGSSWDEQFF	TGTGCCAGCATAAAGGGCTCATCGTGGGATGAGCAGTTCTTC
TRBJ1-2	TRBV29-1	.	TRBD1	CSVVWDRAGYYGYTF	TGCAGCGTTGTGTGGGACAGGGCGGGATACTATGGCTACACCTTC
TRBJ2-6	TRBV6-5	.	TRBD1	CASSSPGTARSGANVLTF	TGTGCCAGCAGTTCGCCCGGGACAGCCCGCTCTGGGGCCAACGTCCTGACTTTC
TRBJ2-5	TRBV21-1	few	.	CASSKGPGGNEQYF	TGTGCCAGCAGCAAAGGGCCCGGAGGAAATGAGCAGTACTTC
TRBJ2-1	TRBV2	few	TRBD1	CARGDRGLGNEQFF	TGTGCCAGGGGAGACAGGGGGCTTGGCAATGAGCAGTTCTTC
TRBJ2-7	TRBV13	.	TRBD2	CASSPLPGTSGGRNTYEQYF	TGTGCCAGCAGCCCGCTCCCCGGGACTAGCGGAGGCCGGAACACCTACGAGCAGTACTTC
TRBJ2-7	TRBV27	.	TRBD2	CASSFIGTSYEQYF	TGCGCCAGCAGTTTCATCGGGACTAGCTACGAGCAGTACTTC
TRBJ1-5	TRBV29-1	few	.	CSVLGDNQPQHF	TGCAGCGTTCTGGGAGACAATCAGCCCCAGCATTTT
TRBJ2-7	TRBV7-2	few	.	CASSLTGGAHEQYF	TGTGCCAGCAGCCTGACGGGTGGGGCACACGAGCAGTACTTC
TRBJ2-7	TRBV4-2	.	.	CASSQDLRSDSYEQYF	TGTGCCAGCAGCCAAGATTTACGGTCGGACTCCTACGAGCAGTACTTC
TRBJ2-3	TRBV6-2/TRBV6-3	few	.	CASMTPALDTQYF	TGTGCCTCCATGACGCCTGCATTGGATACGCAGTATTTT
TRBJ1-5	TRBV4-2	.	TRBD1	CASSQDFTGVQPQHF	TGTGCCAGCAGCCAAGATTTTACAGGGGTACAGCCCCAGCATTTT
TRBJ1-2	TRBV4-1	.	.	CASSQDTGRANYGYTF	TGCGCCAGCAGCCAAGATACGGGCCGGGCTAACTATGGCTACACCTTC
TRBJ2-3	TRBV13	few	TRBD2	CASSSPSGGTYTDTQYF	TGTGCCAGCAGCTCCCCTAGCGGGGGGACCTACACAGATACGCAGTATTTT
TRBJ2-1	TRBV20-1	few	.	CSAPIENNEQFF	TGCAGTGCACCGATAGAGAACAATGAGCAGTTCTTC
TRBJ2-3	TRBV6-2/TRBV6-3	.	TRBD1	CASSRQGASDTQYF	TGTGCCAGCAGTCGACAGGGGGCATCGGATACGCAGTATTTT
TRBJ2-7	TRBV20-1	.	TRBD1	CSARAYRGEQYF	TGCAGTGCTAGAGCATACAGGGGCGAGCAGTACTTC
TRBJ1-6	TRBV27	.	.	CASSHEGSLSPLHF	TGTGCCAGCAGTCATGAGGGGTCTTTATCACCCCTCCACTTT
TRBJ2-5	TRBV11-2	.	.	CASSLFSLMPSANQETQYF	TGTGCCAGCAGCTTATTTTCGTTAATGCCTAGCGCTAACCAAGAGACCCAGTACTTC
TRBJ2-4	TRBV27	few	TRBD2	CASSAGGVKNIQYF	TGTGCCAGCAGTGCCGGGGGGGTCAAAAACATTCAGTACTTC
TRBJ1-5	TRBV12-3/TRBV12-4	.	.	CASSQQRWDQPQHF	TGTGCCAGCAGCCAACAGAGGTGGGATCAGCCCCAGCATTTT
TRBJ1-2	TRBV7-9	.	.	CASTPISPGYTF	TGTGCCAGCACCCCCATCTCGCCCGGCTACACCTTC
TRBJ2-5	TRBV6-5	.	TRBD1	CASILRDSQGETQYF	TGTGCCAGCATCCTCCGGGACAGTCAGGGAGAGACTCAGTACTTC
TRBJ1-2	TRBV7-8	.	.	CASSLVNFRTYGYTF	TGTGCCAGCAGCTTAGTAAACTTCCGGACATATGGCTACACCTTC
TRBJ1-1	TRBV13	.	.	CASSSGQTEAFF	TGTGCCAGCAGCTCGGGACAAACCGAAGCTTTCTTT
TRBJ2-1	TRBV3-1	few	.	CASIPGSEQFF	TGTGCCAGCATCCCCGGTAGTGAGCAGTTCTTC
TRBJ2-5	TRBV4-3	few	.	CASSQARKETQYF	TGCGCCAGCAGCCAAGCAAGGAAAGAGACCCAGTACTTC
TRBJ2-3	TRBV5-1	.	.	CASSFLGRSTDTQYF	TGCGCCAGCAGCTTCTTGGGGCGGTCCACCGATACGCAGTATTTT
TRBJ2-1	TRBV15	.	.	CATSRPDYGEQFF	TGTGCCACCAGCAGACCCGACTACGGGGAGCAGTTCTTC
TRBJ1-5	TRBV5-5	few	TRBD1	CASSLAGQGDQPQHF	TGTGCCAGCAGCTTGGCGGGACAGGGGGATCAGCCCCAGCATTTT
TRBJ2-7	TRBV4-2	.	.	CASSQGLGLYEQYF	TGTGCCAGCAGCCAAGGTCTCGGCCTCTACGAGCAGTACTTC
TRBJ2-3	TRBV5-1	few	.	CASSLDRESDTQYF	TGCGCCAGCAGCTTGGACAGGGAATCAGATACGCAGTATTTT
TRBJ2-3	TRBV7-2	.	.	CASSLDLQISTDTQYF	TGTGCCAGCAGCTTAGACTTACAGATTAGCACAGATACGCAGTATTTT
TRBJ2-3	TRBV7-2	once	.	CASTLLARDPTDTQYF	TGTGCCAGCACCCTCCTCGCTCGAGACCCCACAGATACGCAGTATTTT
TRBJ2-1	TRBV10-3	.	TRBD2	CAISESTSGTDNEQFF	TGTGCCATCAGTGAGTCGACTAGCGGGACAGACAATGAGCAGTTCTTC